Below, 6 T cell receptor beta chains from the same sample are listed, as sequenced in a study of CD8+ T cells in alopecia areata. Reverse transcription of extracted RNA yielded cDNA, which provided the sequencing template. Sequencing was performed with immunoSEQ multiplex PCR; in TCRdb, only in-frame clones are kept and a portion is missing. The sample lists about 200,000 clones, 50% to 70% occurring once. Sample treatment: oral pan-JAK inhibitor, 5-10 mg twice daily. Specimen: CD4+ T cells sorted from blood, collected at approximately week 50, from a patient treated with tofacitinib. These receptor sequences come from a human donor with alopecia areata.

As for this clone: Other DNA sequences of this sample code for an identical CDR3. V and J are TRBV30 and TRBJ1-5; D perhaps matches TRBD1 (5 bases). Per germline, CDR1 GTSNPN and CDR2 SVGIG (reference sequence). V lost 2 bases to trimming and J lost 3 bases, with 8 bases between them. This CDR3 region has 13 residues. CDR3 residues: CAWSQGSNQPQHF. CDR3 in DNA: TGTGCCTGGAGTCAGGGTTCCAATCAGCCCCAGCATTTT.

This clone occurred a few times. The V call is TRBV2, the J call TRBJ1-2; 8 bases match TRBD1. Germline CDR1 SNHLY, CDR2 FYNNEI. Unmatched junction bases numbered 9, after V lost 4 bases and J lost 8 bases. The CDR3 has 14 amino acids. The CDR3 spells CASSGQGAIGGYTF. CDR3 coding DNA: TGTGCCAGCAGTGGCCAGGGGGCAATAGGCGGCTACACCTTC.

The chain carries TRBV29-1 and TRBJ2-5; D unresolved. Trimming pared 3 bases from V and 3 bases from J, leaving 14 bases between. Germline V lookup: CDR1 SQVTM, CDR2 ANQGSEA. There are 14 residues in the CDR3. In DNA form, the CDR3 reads TGCAGCGTTGACTGGTCTGGGCAGAAAGAGACCCAGTACTTC. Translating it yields CSVDWSGQKETQYF.

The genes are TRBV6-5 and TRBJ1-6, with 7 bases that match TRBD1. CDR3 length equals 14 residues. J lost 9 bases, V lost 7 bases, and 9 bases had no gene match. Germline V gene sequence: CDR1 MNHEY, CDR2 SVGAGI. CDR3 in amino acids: CASNQQGLGSPLHF. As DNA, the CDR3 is TGTGCCAGCAATCAACAGGGGTTGGGTTCACCCCTCCACTTT.

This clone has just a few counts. The CDR3 nucleotides are TGCAGCGTTGGACAGCTAGTGAACACTGAAGCTTTCTTT. Protein product: CSVGQLVNTEAFF. This chain joins TRBV29-1 and TRBJ1-1; TRBD1 is a possible D gene (5 bases). The V end was cut by 4 bases, the J end by 0 bases, with 9 bases between. CDR3 length equals 13 residues. Germline V gives CDR1 SQVTM, CDR2 ANQGSEA.

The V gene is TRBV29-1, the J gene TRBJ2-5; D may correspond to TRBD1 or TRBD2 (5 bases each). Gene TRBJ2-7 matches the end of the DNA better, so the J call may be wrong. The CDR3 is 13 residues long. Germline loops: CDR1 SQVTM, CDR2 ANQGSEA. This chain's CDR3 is CSVEVPGTSEQYF. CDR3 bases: TGCAGCGTTGAAGTGCCTGGGACCAGCGAGCAGTACTTC.